Here is one T cell receptor (beta chain) with its context. The antigen is not known. This CDR3 is 15 amino acids long. Between the trimmed V and J ends, which lost 6 bases and 4 bases, there was a span of 13 bases. The germline CDR1 and CDR2 sequences are MNHNS and SASEGT. Unique molecular identifiers were incorporated during preparation of the TCRbeta library. TCRdb recomputed calls from the PCR reads with MiXCR, one row per CDR3 protein. The sample shows 610,000 or so distinct CDR3 sequences, 27% of them seen only once. The record originates from a study of T-cell reconstitution after alpha-beta-depleted transplantation in children. Findings of the study overall: Reportedly, alpha-beta T cells present about two months post-transplant originated from several hundred expanded clones of graft origin.

This sample comprised PBMCs, obtained before TCRalphabeta/CD19-depleted stem cell transplant. This chain links TRBV6-1 with TRBJ2-6, with D tentatively TRBD1 or TRBD2 (5 bases each). The sequence was obtained from a boy younger than two with Wiskott-Aldrich syndrome, due to receive a stem cell transplant. The chain's CDR3 is CASRAQGAGANVLTF. The CDR3 DNA sequence: TGTGCCAGCAGGGCTCAGGGAGCCGGGGCCAACGTCCTGACTTTC.